This entry describes one T cell receptor beta chain. Its specificity is unknown. Mismatch with germline at one junction end may stem from a read error. It was by two-round multiplex PCR that TCR beta CDR3 was amplified from genomic DNA. Amplification in first-round PCR relied on primers specific to each TRBV and TRBJ gene. TCRdb re-derived calls from the multiplex PCR reads in MiXCR, one entry per CDR3 protein. The repertoire consists of over 50,000 distinct CDR3 sequences, with under 45% occurring once and the leading ten covering roughly 10%. This record belongs to a study of prognosis after radiotherapy for stage I lung cancer. Germline CDR1 reads MNHEY; CDR2 reads SVGAGI. The length of the CDR3 is 18 residues. Points from the study as a whole: Reportedly, metastasis status was linked to differences in TRBV and TRBJ usage frequencies.

V usage is TRBV6-5 and J usage is TRBJ2-6; maybe TRBD1 (6 bases). This clonotype originated in a donor at least 50 years old with non-small cell lung cancer. Material: PBMCs, obtained before or after stereotactic body radiation therapy (not recorded which). The CDR3 reads CASSDSVGGPSVANVLTF. CDR3 DNA: TGTGCCAGCAGTGACTCGGTAGGGGGTCCCTCTGTGGCCAACGTCCTGACTTTC.